The source of this T cell receptor beta chain is a study of regulatory T cells in long-lasting Graves disease. In the study overall: Those with persistent Graves' disease had received antithyroid drugs for over 5 years with positive TSH receptor antibodies.

Assembly of TCR beta libraries relied on iRepertoire HTBI primers together with Arm-PCR of CDR3 regions. TCRdb used MiXCR to reprocess the multiplex PCR reads, holding one entry per CDR3 protein. The top ten clones hold 25% to 30% of a sample with 300,000 to 400,000 distinct CDR3 sequences, 15% to 20% of them seen once. Notes on the study in general: It was in persistent disease that TRBV28, TRBJ1-2 and TRBJ2-5 were favored.

V was trimmed by 3 bases and J by 5 bases, leaving 14 bases between them. The CDR3 sequence is 14 residues long. CDR1 is SGHAT and CDR2 is FQNNGV in the germline V gene. This clonotype occurred many times. Its antigen is not identified. Time point indicated: persistent/refractory GD, antithyroid drugs over 5 years with positive TRAb. RNA isolated from PBMCs was used to make the TCR library. Roughly 10 milliliters of peripheral blood were taken and placed in EDTA tubes. The J gene is TRBJ2-7, the V gene TRBV11-2; perhaps D is TRBD1 or TRBD2 (6 bases each). The sequencing used peripheral blood mononuclear cells (PBMCs), collected when the disease was refractory, from a patient treated with antithyroid drugs. The clonotype originates from a female donor with Graves disease. CDR3 residues: CASSFDWGAHEQYF. In DNA, the CDR3 is TGTGCCAGCAGCTTCGACTGGGGGGCCCACGAGCAGTACTTC.